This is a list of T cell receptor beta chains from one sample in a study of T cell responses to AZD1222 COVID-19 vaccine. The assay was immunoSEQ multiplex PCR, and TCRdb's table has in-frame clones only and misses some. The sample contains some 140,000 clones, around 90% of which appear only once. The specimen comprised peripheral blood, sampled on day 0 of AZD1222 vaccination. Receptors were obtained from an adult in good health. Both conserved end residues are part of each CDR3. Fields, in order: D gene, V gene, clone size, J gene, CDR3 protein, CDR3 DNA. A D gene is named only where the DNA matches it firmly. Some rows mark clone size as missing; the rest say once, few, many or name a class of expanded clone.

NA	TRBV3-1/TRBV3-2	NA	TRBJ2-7	CASSQVGAEGEQYF	TGTGCCAGCAGCCAAGTAGGGGCCGAGGGCGAGCAGTACTTC
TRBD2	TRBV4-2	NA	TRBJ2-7	CASSQAKGLGYEQYF	TGTGCCAGCAGCCAAGCGAAGGGACTAGGCTACGAGCAGTACTTC
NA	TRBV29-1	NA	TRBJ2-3	CGVRVEATDTQYF	TGCGGGGTTAGGGTCGAGGCCACAGATACGCAGTATTTT
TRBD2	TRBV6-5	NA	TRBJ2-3	CASSLGTSADTQYF	TGTGCCAGCAGCCTCGGGACTAGCGCAGATACGCAGTATTTT
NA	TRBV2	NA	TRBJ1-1	CASSALDSPHTEAFF	TGTGCCAGCAGTGCCCTAGACTCGCCCCACACTGAAGCTTTCTTT
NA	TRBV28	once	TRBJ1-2	CASSDPRGNRAEGYYGYTF	TGTGCCAGCAGTGACCCCAGGGGAAATAGGGCGGAAGGGTACTATGGCTACACCTTC
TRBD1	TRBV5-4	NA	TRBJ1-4	CASSSKDRPRNEKLFF	TGTGCCAGCAGCTCAAAGGACAGGCCTCGTAATGAAAAACTGTTTTTT
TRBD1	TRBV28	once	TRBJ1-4	CASSLTGTGGNEKLFF	TGTGCCAGCAGTCTCACCGGGACAGGGGGTAATGAAAAACTGTTTTTT
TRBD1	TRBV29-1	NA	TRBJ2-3	CSVRMTGVIDTQYF	TGCAGCGTCAGAATGACAGGGGTGATCGATACGCAGTATTTT
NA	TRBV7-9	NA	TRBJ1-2	CASSPVHYGYTF	TGTGCCAGCTCACCTGTCCACTATGGCTACACCTTC
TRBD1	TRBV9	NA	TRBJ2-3	CASSQQPGGQATDTQYF	TGTGCCAGCAGCCAGCAGCCTGGGGGACAGGCAACAGATACGCAGTATTTT
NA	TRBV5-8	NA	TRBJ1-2	CASSLTGLGYGYTF	TGTGCCAGCAGCTTGACAGGGCTCGGCTATGGCTACACCTTC
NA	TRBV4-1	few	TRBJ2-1	CASSQGTGILPLSSYNEQFF	TGCGCCAGCAGCCAAGGTACAGGTATACTCCCCCTTAGCTCCTACAATGAGCAGTTCTTC
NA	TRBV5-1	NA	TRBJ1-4	CATSQGTNEKLFF	TGCGCCACCTCACAGGGCACTAATGAAAAACTGTTTTTT
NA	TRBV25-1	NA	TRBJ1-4	CASSGRGLRGEKLFF	TGTGCCAGCAGTGGCAGGGGCTTGAGGGGTGAAAAACTGTTTTTT
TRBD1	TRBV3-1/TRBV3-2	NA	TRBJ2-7	CASSPRRRTGGYEQYF	TGTGCCAGCAGCCCACGGCGCCGGACAGGGGGCTACGAGCAGTACTTC
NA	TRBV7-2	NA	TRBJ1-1	CASTPKGMNTEAFF	TGTGCCAGCACGCCAAAAGGGATGAACACTGAAGCTTTCTTT
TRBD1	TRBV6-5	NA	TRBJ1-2	CASSRGTDYGYTF	TGTGCCAGCAGTCGAGGGACAGACTATGGCTACACCTTC
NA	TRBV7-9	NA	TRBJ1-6	CASSPGRAAYNSPLHF	TGTGCCAGCAGCCCAGGGAGGGCTGCCTATAATTCACCCCTCCACTTT
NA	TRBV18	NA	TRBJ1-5	CASSPGLNQPQHF	TGTGCCAGCTCACCGGGTCTCAATCAGCCCCAGCATTTT
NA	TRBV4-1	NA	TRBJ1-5	CASSQGARGNQPQHF	TGCGCCAGCAGCCAAGGGGCGAGAGGCAATCAGCCCCAGCATTTT
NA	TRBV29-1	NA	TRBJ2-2	CSVEFQGWKNGELFF	TGCAGCGTTGAATTCCAGGGGTGGAAGAACGGGGAGCTGTTTTTT
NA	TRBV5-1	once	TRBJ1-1	CASRYALNTEAFF	TGCGCCAGCAGATATGCACTGAACACTGAAGCTTTCTTT